This T cell receptor beta chain is drawn from a study of spatial heterogeneity in lung cancer. Germline CDR1 SGHVS, CDR2 FNYEAQ. CDR3 size: 13 residues. Trimming stripped 5 bases from V and 2 bases from J, with 10 bases between. Each TCR cDNA molecule bore a unique molecular identifier. TCRdb fed the 5' RACE reads into MiXCR, producing one record per CDR3 protein. This sample yields tens of thousands of distinct CDR3 sequences, of which around 7% are seen a single time; approximately 2.9% belongs to the top ten. This sample's time point: sample taken at primary tumor resection. Frozen PBMC, nontumor lung or tumor provided whole RNA, which was sequenced unsorted. The donors comprised approximately 75 untreated early-stage non-small cell lung cancer patients.

The chain recombines TRBV7-6 with TRBJ2-7; D ambiguous. The sequence derives from a female donor with early-stage non-small cell lung cancer. The sample in question was PBMCs, obtained at surgery. CDR3 nucleotide sequence: TGTGCCAGCAGCGCTGACCCCGCCTACGAGCAGTACTTC. This gives the protein CASSADPAYEQYF.